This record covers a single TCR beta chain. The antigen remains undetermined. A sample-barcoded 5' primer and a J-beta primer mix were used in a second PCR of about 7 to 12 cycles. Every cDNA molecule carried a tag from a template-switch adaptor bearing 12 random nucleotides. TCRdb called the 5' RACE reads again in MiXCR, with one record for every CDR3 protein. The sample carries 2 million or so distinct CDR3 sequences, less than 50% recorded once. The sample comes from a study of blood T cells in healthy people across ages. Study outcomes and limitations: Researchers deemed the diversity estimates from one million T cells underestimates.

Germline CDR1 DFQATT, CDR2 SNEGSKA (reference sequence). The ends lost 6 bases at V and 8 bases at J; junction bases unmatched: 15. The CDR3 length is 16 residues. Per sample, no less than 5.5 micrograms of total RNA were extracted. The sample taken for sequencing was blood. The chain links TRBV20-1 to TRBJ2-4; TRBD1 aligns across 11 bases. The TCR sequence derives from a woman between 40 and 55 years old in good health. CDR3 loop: CSATTISDRGLYIQYF. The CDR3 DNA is TGCAGTGCGACGACTATTTCGGACAGGGGGCTATACATTCAGTACTTC.